This section outlines one T cell receptor beta chain sequence together with its context. The clone's antigen remains unknown. One base away there is no much larger clone; base qualities are not given. The data derive from a study of blood T cell repertoires in COVID-19 (TCRdb year 2020). Background on the whole study: The collaborator samples originated in the United States, Italy and Spain and spanned the acute and convalescent phases of COVID-19. The repertoires were made available in a free public database intended to serve as a resource for research on the immune response to SARS-CoV-2. Where available, HLA class I and class II types were taken from metadata supplied by the sample provider and were not determined by assay-based typing. Deeply sampled blood TCRbeta repertoires from subjects exposed to, actively infected with, or recovered from COVID-19 were included in the dataset. The samples were drawn from two sources: the first 160 participants of the ongoing ImmuneRACE study, and 1,000 to 1,500 subjects contributed by 6 global collaborators. The sample metadata nearly always contained a de-identified subject ID, COVID-19 status, age in years and sex. The prospective study material was composed of cDNA or gDNA derived from T cells, B-cell-depleted T cells, or PBMCs.

Summary of the overall study and its limitations: The amount of clinical and demographic metadata varied by source and participant and was provided uncurated.

From the cysteine up to the phenylalanine, the CDR3 has a length of 16 residues. Only the CDR3 DNA stays, 48 bases, in frame from base 1. Trimmed from V: 1 base; trimmed from J: 3 bases; junction bases lacking a gene match: 4. For CDR1 and CDR2, the germline V gene (reference sequence) lists MNHEY and SMNVEV. The immunoSEQ Assay, a bias-controlled multiplex PCR, was used to amplify TCRbeta CDR3 regions from genomic DNA. As for how the authors treated the data: The number of nucleated cells in each sample was estimated from the amplification of reference gene primers within the assay. To quantify the absolute abundance of each unique TCRbeta CDR3 rearrangement, sequence reads were collapsed and filtered. For each sample, productive Simpson clonality was calculated as the square root of Simpson's diversity index across productive rearrangements. Here the immuneACCESS table is served through TCRdb, limited to in-frame sequences with V and J called. Missing clones are a known gap in these copies; in checked studies unresolved V genes cover under half, and the rest lacks a known reason. The V and J calls and clone size were taken over from that table, and D and trimming were inferred from the DNA. In this sample the table shows about 410,000 clones, approximately 91% of which occur a single time. 1.5% to 1.9% of the sample goes to the ten largest clones.

At one collaborating source in Seattle, patients were enrolled during active infection and were followed longitudinally through the course of disease. Each collaborating institution followed its own protocols to collect whole blood in K2EDTA tubes. For TCRbeta analysis, collaborators shipped samples as frozen whole blood, isolated PBMCs, or DNA extracted from either of those sample types. The sequence was collected from a woman aged 40 to 50 with COVID-19, enrolled during active disease. Sequenced sample: peripheral blood. The sequence joins TRBV27 to TRBJ1-1; 11 central nucleotides agree with TRBD1. The nucleotide sequence reads TGTGCCAGCAGTTTATTCGGGACAGGGGGTGACACTGAAGCTTTCTTT. It specifies CASSLFGTGGDTEAFF.